The T cell receptor beta chain under discussion was sequenced for a study of T cells in localized non-small cell lung cancer. General observations from the study: Among the top 100 tumor clones, a median about 60 appeared in adjacent lung.

Profiled with immunoSEQ multiplex PCR; TCRdb holds only in-frame clones, not every one. The table lists several hundred clones, approximately 22% of them singletons. Regarding this clone: What it binds is not known.

Sequenced here: lung tumor tissue, sampled before any cancer treatment. This clonotype originated in a female donor over 55 with stage I squamous cell lung carcinoma.

The CDR3 DNA sequence: TGCGCCAGCAGCGACGGGACTAGCGCTGAGGCCGATGAGCAGTTCTTC. Its translation is CASSDGTSAEADEQFF. The chain is built from TRBV5-1 and TRBJ2-1, with 10 bases matching TRBD2. V lost 4 bases, J lost 8 bases, and 12 bases stayed unmatched. The germline CDR1 and CDR2 sequences are SGHRS and YFSETQ. The length of the CDR3 is 16 residues.